Presented here are 24 T cell receptor beta chains from one specimen sequenced in a study of shared clonotypes between healthy human individuals. Assay used: immunoSEQ multiplex PCR; TCRdb lists only in-frame clones, some missing. The sample shows around 2.5 million clones, roughly 93% of them seen only once. The sequencing input was naive CD4+ T cells from PBMCs. The subset: CD45RA+ positively selected. These receptors all come from a man younger than 35 in good health. Some clones in this sample may be carry-over from other donors' samples.

The V and J genes are TRBV7-3 and TRBJ2-1; 8 positions match TRBD2. V shed 2 bases and J 8 bases; nucleotides not matched to a gene: 11. The CDR3 covers 16 residues. The V gene's germline CDR1 is SGHTA and CDR2 FQGTGA. DNA of the CDR3: TGTGCCAGCAGCTTATTGGGACTAGTCGGTGGGGATGAGCAGTTCTTC. Its protein is CASSLLGLVGGDEQFF. The entire variable domain, with the rest obtained from reference TRBV7-3 and TRBJ2-1, is as follows: GAGVSQTPSNKVTEKGKYVELRCDPISGHTALYWYRQSLGQGPEFLIYFQGTGAADDSGLPNDRFFAVRPEGSVSTLKIQRTERGDSAVYLCASSLLGLVGGDEQFFGPGTRLTVL.

CDR3 coding DNA: TGTGCCAGCAGGGAACTACTAGCGGGAGGCCCTGGGAGCACCGGGGAGCTGTTTTTT. Amino acid sequence: CASRELLAGGPGSTGELFF. The chain combines TRBV6-1 with TRBJ2-2, with 12 bases lining up with TRBD2. Germline lookup yields CDR1 MNHNS and CDR2 SASEGT. This CDR3 region has 19 residues. V trimming: 6 bases; J trimming: 4 bases; junction bases outside the gene matches: 15.

J is TRBJ2-3 and V is TRBV7-2, with D perhaps matching TRBD2 (6 bases). Germline V gives CDR1 SGHTA, CDR2 FQGNSA. This CDR3 region has 15 residues. Trimming cost V 2 bases and J 0 bases, with 9 bases left between them. CDR3 sequence (DNA): TGTGCCAGCAGCTTACTCGGGACTAGCACAGATACGCAGTATTTT. This codes for CASSLLGTSTDTQYF.

CDR3 amino acids: CASSLRGTSGRAVDEQFF. The CDR3, as DNA: TGTGCCAGCTCACTCCGTGGGACTAGCGGGAGGGCCGTGGATGAGCAGTTCTTC. V gene TRBV18 combines with J gene TRBJ2-1; 16 bases are shared with TRBD2. V lost 4 bases and J lost 8; bases outside the gene matches: 11. CDR1 and CDR2 (germline): KGHSH, LQKENI. The CDR3 covers 18 residues.

V and J are TRBV6-5 and TRBJ2-5; D is perhaps TRBD1 (5 bases). V lost 6 bases and J 4 bases, leaving 12 bases between the germline ends. The CDR3 consists of 13 residues. In germline, CDR1 is MNHEY, CDR2 SVGAGI. In DNA form, the CDR3 reads TGTGCCAGCAGGGAATGGGGCAGAGAGACCCAGTACTTC. It is translated as CASREWGRETQYF.

As to this clone: Different DNA sequences within this sample yield the same CDR3. The V call is TRBV28, the J call TRBJ1-5; D not resolved. The CDR3 consists of 13 residues. Germline CDR1 reads MDHEN; CDR2 reads SYDVKM. V lost 2 bases to trimming and J lost 2 bases, with 4 bases between them. The CDR3 loop reads CASSLTGNQPQHF. CDR3 nucleotide sequence: TGTGCCAGCAGTTTAACAGGCAATCAGCCCCAGCATTTT. Full variable domain (rest looked up from reference TRBV28 and TRBJ1-5): DVKVTQSSRYLVKRTGEKVFLECVQDMDHENMFWYRQDPGLGLRLIYFSYDVKMKEKGDIPEGYSVSREKKERFSLILESASTNQTSMYLCASSLTGNQPQHFGDGTRLSIL.

About this clone: The sample has other DNA sequences that encode this CDR3 too. This CDR3 is CASRPTGAQETQYF. CDR3 DNA: TGTGCCAGCAGACCCACGGGGGCCCAAGAGACCCAGTACTTC. The J gene is TRBJ2-5, the V gene TRBV28, with D tentatively TRBD1 or TRBD2 (6 bases each). This CDR3 is 14 amino acids long. CDR1 MDHEN and CDR2 SYDVKM come from the germline V gene. Trimming shortened V by 6 bases and J by 1 base, and 12 bases separated the two germline ends.

The chain employs TRBV28 and TRBJ1-2; 9 bases agree with TRBD1. The CDR3 has 15 amino acids. Germline V gene data show CDR1 as MDHEN and CDR2 as SYDVKM. The ends lost 6 bases at V and 6 bases at J; junction bases unmatched: 11. In nucleotides, the CDR3 is TGTGCCAGCAGCCTTTCGGGACAGGGACTCCATGGCTACACCTTC. Translating gives CASSLSGQGLHGYTF.

This chain links TRBV2 with TRBJ2-7, with D possibly being TRBD2 (6 bases). Germline-derived CDR1 and CDR2 are SNHLY and FYNNEI. This CDR3 has 14 amino acids. Trimming shortened V by 7 bases and J by 4 bases, and 17 bases separated the two germline ends. The CDR3 coding sequence is TGTGCCAGCACACTCCGGGGGAGACTGTACGAGCAGTACTTC. Translating it yields CASTLRGRLYEQYF.

The V and J genes are TRBV28 and TRBJ1-1; TRBD1 aligns across 8 bases. The germline CDR1 and CDR2 sequences are MDHEN and SYDVKM. The CDR3 loop spans 15 amino acids. The V gene end was trimmed by 5 bases and the J gene end by 4 bases; junction bases not matched to a gene: 9. CDR3 sequence reads: CASSPTTGVATEAFF. The CDR3 region has the DNA TGTGCCAGCAGTCCCACGACAGGGGTGGCCACTGAAGCTTTCTTT.

As for this clone: An end of the junction differs from the germline gene, which may be a read error. V usage is TRBV11-2 and J usage is TRBJ1-2; a weak D match, TRBD1 (6 bases). Germline V gene data show CDR1 as SGHAT and CDR2 as FQNNGV. CDR3 length: 12 amino acids. The CDR3 loop is CASSLDTIKGHF. DNA of the CDR3: TGTGCCAGCAGCTTAGATACCATTAAGGGACACTTC.

The chain has TRBV27 and TRBJ1-2; D call uncertain. CDR1 MNHEY and CDR2 SMNVEV come from the germline V gene (reference sequence). The CDR3 has 14 amino acids. Trimming removed 10 bases at V and 2 bases at J, with 17 bases between. The CDR3 nucleotides read TGTGCCAATCCAACCTTGGGCCCCAACTATGGCTACACCTTC. Translating it yields CANPTLGPNYGYTF.

The chain carries TRBV18 and TRBJ1-3; D is unclear. Trimming pared 2 bases from V and 0 bases from J, leaving 14 bases between. The V gene's germline CDR1 is KGHSH and CDR2 LQKENI. The CDR3 extends over 17 amino acids. The CDR3 region is CASSPLNGVNSGNTIYF. CDR3 nucleotide sequence: TGTGCCAGCTCACCATTAAACGGCGTTAACTCTGGAAACACCATATATTTT.

This clone was counted a few times. This same CDR3 is encoded by further DNA sequences in the sample. The chain has TRBV6-5 and TRBJ2-7, with D perhaps matching TRBD1 (5 bases). CDR3 length equals 13 residues. Germline loops: CDR1 MNHEY, CDR2 SVGAGI. Deletions cut 2 bases from V and 3 bases from J, with 8 bases between. CDR3: CASSYRQGYEQYF. In DNA, the CDR3 is TGTGCCAGCAGTTACAGGCAGGGCTACGAGCAGTACTTC.

This chain links TRBV7-9 with TRBJ1-1; 8 bases agree with TRBD1. Looked up from germline, CDR1 is SEHNR and CDR2 is FQNEAQ (reference sequence). The length of the CDR3 is 14 residues. With 5 bases clipped from V and 1 base from J, the junction kept 3 bases outside the gene matches. The CDR3 reads CASSDRGRNTEAFF. In DNA form, the CDR3 reads TGTGCCAGCAGCGACAGGGGTCGGAACACTGAAGCTTTCTTT.

Of note for this clone: This sample includes further DNA sequences coding for the same CDR3. The genes are TRBV5-1 and TRBJ2-1, with D maybe TRBD2 (5 bases). Germline assignment: CDR1 SGHRS and CDR2 YFSETQ. Trimming cost V 0 bases and J 10 bases, with 5 bases left between them. The CDR3 has 11 amino acids. The CDR3 DNA is TGCGCCAGCAGCTTGGCGGGAGAGCAGTTCTTC. As protein: CASSLAGEQFF.

J is TRBJ1-2 and V is TRBV15; perhaps TRBD1 as D (5 bases). Germline CDR1 and CDR2: LNHNV and YYDKDF (reference sequence). This CDR3 region has 15 residues. V gave up 2 bases and J gave up 1 base, with 11 bases separating them. The CDR3 coding sequence is TGTGCCACCAGCAGAATCTTGACAGTTAACTATGGCTACACCTTC. As protein: CATSRILTVNYGYTF.

This chain joins TRBV7-6 and TRBJ1-1; 11 nucleotides agree with TRBD1. The CDR3 runs to 19 residues. Germline CDR1 SGHVS, CDR2 FNYEAQ. Trimming at V came to 1 base and at J to 1 base, leaving 11 bases not matched to a gene. The CDR3 here is CASSLVVGQGAGRNTEAFF. For the CDR3, the DNA is TGTGCCAGCAGCTTAGTGGTTGGACAGGGGGCGGGAAGGAACACTGAAGCTTTCTTT.

The genes are TRBV19 and TRBJ2-1, with 8 nucleotides matching TRBD1. Looked up from germline, CDR1 is LNHDA and CDR2 is SQIVND (reference sequence). The CDR3 sequence is 14 residues long. V was pared by 3 bases and J by 10 bases, with 8 bases of the junction left unmatched. CDR3 in DNA: TGTGCCAGTAGTATCCGGACAGGGACGGACGAGCAGTTCTTC. Protein: CASSIRTGTDEQFF. The entire variable domain, with the rest obtained from reference TRBV19 and TRBJ2-1, is as follows: DGGITQSPKYLFRKEGQNVTLSCEQNLNHDAMYWYRQDPGQGLRLIYYSQIVNDFQKGDIAEGYSVSREKKESFPLTVTSAQKNPTAFYLCASSIRTGTDEQFFGPGTRLTVL.

The chain recombines TRBV5-1 with TRBJ2-3, with TRBD2 identical over 10 bases. V lost 5 bases and J lost 3; bases outside the gene matches: 6. The length of the CDR3 is 15 residues. Germline-derived CDR1 and CDR2 are SGHRS and YFSETQ. CDR3 DNA sequence: TGCGCCAGCAGTTACCTAGCGGGAGATACAGATACGCAGTATTTT. It yields the protein CASSYLAGDTDTQYF.

This clone has just one count. The chain links TRBV29-1 to TRBJ1-4; 7 nucleotides agree with TRBD1. Germline CDR1 is SQVTM and CDR2 is ANQGSEA. Unmatched junction bases numbered 9, after V lost 6 bases and J lost 5 bases. The CDR3 has 14 amino acids. The CDR3 DNA is TGCAGCGTCTTACGACAGGGAGGGAATGAAAAACTGTTTTTT. It encodes CSVLRQGGNEKLFF.

The chain couples TRBV19 to TRBJ1-3; TRBD1 might be the D (5 bases). Trimming removed 10 bases at V and 4 bases at J, with 14 bases between. This CDR3 contains 13 residues. The germline V gene has CDR1 LNHDA and CDR2 SQIVND (reference sequence). CDR3 loop: CATSRAGGNTIYF. Here the CDR3 DNA reads TGTGCCACCTCCAGGGCCGGCGGAAACACCATATATTTT.

The chain joins TRBV6-5 to TRBJ2-7; 8 positions agree with TRBD2. With V trimmed by 0 bases and J by 1 base, 5 bases remained unmatched. Germline lookup yields CDR1 MNHEY and CDR2 SVGAGI. This CDR3 spans 16 amino acids. The CDR3, as DNA: TGTGCCAGCAGTTACTCTCGGTCTAGCGGGTCCTACGAGCAGTACTTC. Protein: CASSYSRSSGSYEQYF.

On this clone itself: The sample carries other DNA sequences with the same CDR3. The V gene is TRBV18, the J gene TRBJ1-1; no clear D gene. V was trimmed by 2 bases and J by 1 base, leaving 5 bases between them. Germline CDR1 and CDR2: KGHSH and LQKENI. This CDR3 is built from 13 residues. The CDR3 protein is CASSPERNTEAFF. As DNA, the CDR3 is TGTGCCAGCTCACCAGAGAGGAACACTGAAGCTTTCTTT.